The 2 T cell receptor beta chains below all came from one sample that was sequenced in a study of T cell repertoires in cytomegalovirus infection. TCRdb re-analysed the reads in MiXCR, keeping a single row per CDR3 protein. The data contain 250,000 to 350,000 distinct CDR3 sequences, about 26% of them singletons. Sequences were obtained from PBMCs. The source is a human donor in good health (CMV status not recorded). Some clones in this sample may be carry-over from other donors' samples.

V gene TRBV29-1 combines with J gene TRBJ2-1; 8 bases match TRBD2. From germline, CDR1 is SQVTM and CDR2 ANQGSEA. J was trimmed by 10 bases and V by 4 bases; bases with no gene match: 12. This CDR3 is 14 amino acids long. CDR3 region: CSVVRSEREREQFF. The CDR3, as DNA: TGCAGCGTTGTCCGGTCGGAGCGGGAGAGAGAGCAGTTCTTC.

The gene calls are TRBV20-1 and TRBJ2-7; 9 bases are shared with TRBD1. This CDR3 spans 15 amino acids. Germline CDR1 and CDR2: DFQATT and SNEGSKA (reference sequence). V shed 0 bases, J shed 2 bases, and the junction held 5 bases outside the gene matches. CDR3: CSARDPGQGTYEQYF. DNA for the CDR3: TGCAGTGCTAGAGACCCGGGACAGGGTACCTACGAGCAGTACTTC.